A selection of T cell receptor beta chains follows, all from one sample in a study of cytomegalovirus exposure and HLA in healthy donors. The data were produced by immunoSEQ multiplex PCR, yet TCRdb's version contains in-frame clones alone and is incomplete. The sample holds some 150,000 clones, 74% seen once. Sequencing input: PBMCs. The receptors originated from a man aged 18-30 years in good health and CMV-seropositive. Each CDR3 is given with its conserved first and last residue. A D gene is named only where the DNA matches it firmly. Some rows have no size entry. The others give once, few or many, or a class for an expanded clone.

J gene,V gene,clone size,CDR3 length,D gene,CDR3 protein,CDR3 DNA
TRBJ2-2,TRBV5-1,-,16,-,CASSFDGQGHTGELFF,TGCGCCAGCAGCTTTGACGGGCAGGGGCACACCGGGGAGCTGTTTTTT
TRBJ2-2,TRBV2,-,17,TRBD2,CASSEGTSGENTGELFF,TGTGCCAGCAGCGAAGGGACTAGCGGAGAGAACACCGGGGAGCTGTTTTTT
TRBJ2-2,TRBV30,once,12,-,CAWTPGAGELFF,TGTGCCTGGACCCCCGGGGCCGGGGAGCTGTTTTTT
TRBJ1-2,TRBV5-1,-,13,TRBD1,CASSVRTGVGYTF,TGCGCCAGCAGCGTACGGACAGGGGTTGGCTACACCTTC
TRBJ2-1,TRBV28,-,12,-,CASRIQYNEQFF,TGTGCCAGCAGAATCCAGTACAATGAGCAGTTCTTC
TRBJ2-2,TRBV14,-,13,-,CASSQVPRRELFF,TGTGCCAGCAGCCAAGTACCCAGGAGGGAGCTGTTTTTT
TRBJ1-2,TRBV2,-,14,TRBD1,CASSWTGGGYGYTF,TGTGCCAGCAGCTGGACAGGGGGCGGCTATGGCTACACCTTC
TRBJ2-7,TRBV30,-,12,-,CAWSGGSYEQYF,TGTGCCTGGAGCGGAGGGTCCTACGAGCAGTACTTC
TRBJ2-6,TRBV6-5,few,15,-,CASSSDSTGANVLTF,TGTGCCAGCAGTTCTGATAGTACTGGGGCCAACGTCCTGACTTTC
TRBJ1-5,TRBV2,-,13,-,CASGGSEDQPQHF,TGTGCCAGTGGGGGGTCGGAGGATCAGCCCCAGCATTTT
TRBJ1-6,TRBV5-1,-,15,-,CASSLAGGNNSPLHF,TGCGCCAGCAGCTTGGCCGGGGGGAATAATTCACCCCTCCACTTT
TRBJ1-5,TRBV5-6,-,14,-,CASSFDRSNQPQHF,TGTGCCAGCAGCTTCGACAGGAGCAATCAGCCCCAGCATTTT
TRBJ1-2,TRBV11-1,-,14,-,CASSPGDLNYGYTF,TGTGCCAGCAGCCCGGGGGATCTTAACTATGGCTACACCTTC
TRBJ1-2,TRBV15,-,16,TRBD1,CATSRVPGQPNYGYTF,TGTGCCACCAGCAGAGTCCCGGGACAGCCAAACTATGGCTACACCTTC
TRBJ1-5,TRBV27,once,17,TRBD1,CASAPRDRDSSNQPQHF,TGTGCCAGCGCCCCCCGGGACAGGGATTCGAGCAATCAGCCCCAGCATTTT
TRBJ2-2,TRBV7-2,-,14,-,CASSLTWRTGELFF,TGTGCCAGCAGCTTAACGTGGAGAACCGGGGAGCTGTTTTTT
TRBJ2-3,TRBV18,-,15,TRBD1,CASSLGQLSTDTQYF,TGTGCCAGCTCCCTGGGACAGCTTAGCACAGATACGCAGTATTTT
TRBJ2-7,TRBV11-3,-,14,TRBD2,CASSYGRAPYEQYF,TGTGCCAGCAGCTACGGGAGGGCCCCCTACGAGCAGTACTTC
TRBJ2-5,TRBV11-3,-,16,TRBD2,CASSLGSGGAEETQYF,TGTGCCAGCAGCTTAGGTAGCGGGGGGGCCGAAGAGACCCAGTACTTC
TRBJ1-2,TRBV10-3,few,16,-,CAISETQGPFGGGYTF,TGTGCCATCAGTGAGACCCAGGGCCCTTTCGGGGGTGGCTACACCTTC
TRBJ1-2,TRBV6-4,-,15,TRBD1,CASSAGTGSNYGYTF,TGTGCCAGCAGTGCCGGGACAGGGAGTAACTATGGCTACACCTTC
TRBJ1-1,TRBV4-3,few,13,-,CASSQDSAGEAFF,TGCGCCAGCAGCCAAGATTCCGCAGGTGAAGCTTTCTTT